These T cell receptor beta chains were read from a single sample in a study of OX40 agonist ivuxolimab in advanced cancers. Method: immunoSEQ multiplex PCR; TCRdb's copy keeps in-frame clones and lacks some. The sample yields about 27,000 clones, around 86% seen once. Material: CD4+ or CD8+ T cells sorted from blood, obtained in a trial of the OX40 agonist ivuxolimab. Receptor source: an adult with an advanced solid tumor such as melanoma, head and neck, liver or kidney cancer. Both conserved end residues are part of each CDR3. A D gene is named only where the DNA matches it firmly. The listing skips clone size in some rows; elsewhere it reads once, few, many or a size class.

CDR3 DNA: TGTGCCAGCAGCCCAGAGGAACATAGCACAGATACGCAGTATTTT
CDR3 protein: CASSPEEHSTDTQYF
J gene: TRBJ2-3
V gene: TRBV9
clone size: few
D gene: NA

CDR3 DNA: TGTGCCAGCAGGATGACTCGGCGGGAGAGGGTATACGAGCAGTACTTC
CDR3 protein: CASRMTRRERVYEQYF
J gene: TRBJ2-7
V gene: TRBV5-6
clone size: many
D gene: TRBD2

CDR3 DNA: TGTGCCAGCAGTTCGGACAGGGAGGGGGACACTGAAGCTTTCTTT
CDR3 protein: CASSSDREGDTEAFF
J gene: TRBJ1-1
V gene: TRBV28
clone size: NA
D gene: TRBD1

CDR3 DNA: TGTGCCAGCAGCTCAGGGAGCGGGACTGAAGCTTTCTTT
CDR3 protein: CASSSGSGTEAFF
J gene: TRBJ1-1
V gene: TRBV5-4
clone size: NA
D gene: NA

CDR3 DNA: TGTGCCAGCAGCACCCGGAGGACTGAAGCTTTCTTT
CDR3 protein: CASSTRRTEAFF
J gene: TRBJ1-1
V gene: TRBV7-2
clone size: once
D gene: NA

CDR3 DNA: TGTGCCAGCAGTGAAGCGGCGGGGTATGGCTACACCTTC
CDR3 protein: CASSEAAGYGYTF
J gene: TRBJ1-2
V gene: TRBV2
clone size: NA
D gene: NA

CDR3 DNA: TGTGCCAGCACCCGGACAGGGGGAAACAAGGCTTTCTTT
CDR3 protein: CASTRTGGNKAFF
J gene: TRBJ1-1
V gene: TRBV5-6
clone size: NA
D gene: TRBD1

CDR3 DNA: TGCAGCGTTGAAAACCCAGTGTGGCGGGGTTCCTACAATGAGCAGTTCTTC
CDR3 protein: CSVENPVWRGSYNEQFF
J gene: TRBJ2-1
V gene: TRBV29-1
clone size: once
D gene: NA

CDR3 DNA: TGCGCCAGCAGCTTGGCCCGGACTAGCGGAAGGGGGTCGGTGAATGAGCAGTTCTTC
CDR3 protein: CASSLARTSGRGSVNEQFF
J gene: TRBJ2-1
V gene: TRBV5-1
clone size: NA
D gene: TRBD2

CDR3 DNA: TGTGCCAGCAGCCTGGGATACGGACAAGGGGGAGCGAACACCGGGGAGCTGTTTTTT
CDR3 protein: CASSLGYGQGGANTGELFF
J gene: TRBJ2-2
V gene: TRBV5-6
clone size: NA
D gene: NA

CDR3 DNA: TGTGCCAGCAGTGAACTAGCGGGAGAAGGAAATGAGCAGTTCTTC
CDR3 protein: CASSELAGEGNEQFF
J gene: TRBJ2-1
V gene: TRBV6-1
clone size: few
D gene: TRBD2

CDR3 DNA: TGTGCCAGCAGAAAGGACCACCTCAGCTCCTACGAGCAGTACTTC
CDR3 protein: CASRKDHLSSYEQYF
J gene: TRBJ2-7
V gene: TRBV28
clone size: NA
D gene: NA

CDR3 DNA: TGTGCCAGCAGCCCGGGGCAGGGGGCAGATACGCAGTATTTT
CDR3 protein: CASSPGQGADTQYF
J gene: TRBJ2-3
V gene: TRBV7-9
clone size: once
D gene: TRBD1

CDR3 DNA: TGTGCCAGCAGTTTGTCGATGGGACAGGGGACGAACGAGCAGTACTTC
CDR3 protein: CASSLSMGQGTNEQYF
J gene: TRBJ2-7
V gene: TRBV28
clone size: NA
D gene: TRBD1

CDR3 DNA: TGTGCCAGTAGTCCCACGGCAGGTAACATTCAGTACTTC
CDR3 protein: CASSPTAGNIQYF
J gene: TRBJ2-4
V gene: TRBV19
clone size: NA
D gene: NA